Below are 21 T cell receptor beta chains sequenced from a single sample in a study of blood T cell repertoires in COVID-19. TCRdb keeps only in-frame clones here, not all; method: immunoSEQ multiplex PCR. The sample gives about 250,000 clones, around nine tenths of which show up once; 0.85% to 0.95% is in the top ten. Input material: peripheral blood. These receptors all come from a woman aged 35 to 49 who had recovered from COVID-19.

The gene calls are TRBV19 and TRBJ1-2, with 7 positions matching TRBD1. The CDR3 is 14 residues long. With 5 bases clipped from V and 0 bases from J, the junction kept 3 bases outside the gene matches. Germline lookup yields CDR1 LNHDA and CDR2 SQIVND (reference sequence). In DNA form, the CDR3 reads TGTGCCAGTAGTTCGGGGACAGCTAACTATGGCTACACCTTC. It specifies CASSSGTANYGYTF.

CDR3 amino acids: CASREKGQGVRGKNQPQHF. CDR3 in DNA: TGTGCCAGCAGGGAGAAGGGACAGGGTGTTCGGGGTAAGAATCAGCCCCAGCATTTT. The J gene is TRBJ1-5, the V gene TRBV6-4; 9 bases align to TRBD1. The germline V gene has CDR1 MRHNA and CDR2 SNTAGT. The trim removed 6 bases at V and 4 bases at J, leaving 19 bases unmatched. The CDR3 totals 19 residues.

The V call is TRBV5-4, the J call TRBJ2-7; a possible D gene is TRBD2 (6 bases). V gave up 0 bases and J gave up 7 bases, with 23 bases separating them. The CDR3 is made up of 17 amino acids. Germline assignment: CDR1 SGHNT and CDR2 YYREEE (reference sequence). CDR3 region: CASSLGALSGLSDEQYF. CDR3 DNA sequence: TGTGCCAGCAGCTTGGGTGCACTAAGCGGGCTCTCAGATGAGCAGTACTTC.

The V call is TRBV12-3 or TRBV12-4, the J call TRBJ1-2; D is unclear. This CDR3 region has 13 residues. Trimming stripped 1 base from V and 5 bases from J, with 8 bases between. CDR3 sequence: CASSLGAVYGYTF. For the CDR3, the DNA is TGTGCCAGCAGTTTAGGGGCAGTTTATGGCTACACCTTC.

The chain combines TRBV3-1 (or the pseudogene TRBV3-2) with TRBJ2-1, with 8 positions matching TRBD2. CDR1 and CDR2 from the germline V gene are LGHDT and YNNKEL (reference sequence). The CDR3 length is 15 residues. V trimming: 5 bases; J trimming: 0 bases; junction bases outside the gene matches: 3. In nucleotides, the CDR3 is TGTGCCAGCAGCTCCGGGACTAGCTCCTACAATGAGCAGTTCTTC. The encoded protein is CASSSGTSSYNEQFF.

The rearrangement uses TRBV5-5 and TRBJ1-2, with D possibly matching TRBD1 (6 bases). Trimming cost V 0 bases and J 8 bases, with 11 bases left between them. This CDR3 is 13 amino acids long. Germline V lookup: CDR1 SGHKS, CDR2 YYEKEE (reference sequence). CDR3 sequence: CASSLGAGDGYTF. In nucleotides, the CDR3 is TGTGCCAGCAGCTTGGGGGCAGGGGACGGCTACACCTTC. The whole variable domain, remainder taken from reference TRBV5-5 and TRBJ1-2, is DAGVTQSPTHLIKTRGQQVTLRCSPISGHKSVSWYQQVLGQGPQFIFQYYEKEERGRGNFPDRFSARQFPNYSSELNVNALLLGDSALYLCASSLGAGDGYTFGSGTRLTVV.

The chain combines TRBV7-9 with TRBJ2-7; D may be TRBD2 (6 bases). Germline CDR1 is SEHNR and CDR2 is FQNEAQ (reference sequence). Trimming shortened V by 7 bases and J by 7 bases, and 14 bases separated the two germline ends. The CDR3 has 12 amino acids. CDR3 sequence reads: CASNSGAREQYF. CDR3 nucleotides: TGTGCCAGCAACTCGGGAGCGAGGGAGCAGTACTTC.

The CDR3 DNA is TGTGCCAGCTCACCACCGTCCCAGGGCGGAAGGGAAAAACTGTTTTTT. It translates to CASSPPSQGGREKLFF. V gene TRBV18 combines with J gene TRBJ1-4, with D perhaps TRBD1 (5 bases). Germline V CDR1 and CDR2: KGHSH, LQKENI. This CDR3 spans 16 amino acids. V was shortened by 0 bases and J by 8 bases, with 16 bases between the two germline ends.

The rearrangement links TRBV30 to TRBJ1-1; maybe TRBD1 (6 bases). This CDR3 has 11 amino acids. Germline CDR1 reads GTSNPN; CDR2 reads SVGIG (reference sequence). The V end lost 0 bases, the J end lost 9 bases, and 8 bases lay between the germline ends. The DNA for the CDR3 is TGTGCCTGGAGTGTGGGGACACAAGCTTTCTTT. The encoded protein is CAWSVGTQAFF. Full variable domain (rest looked up from reference TRBV30 and TRBJ1-1): SQTIHQWPATLVQPVGSPLSLECTVEGTSNPNLYWYRQAAGRGLQLLFYSVGIGQISSEVPQNLSASRPQDRQFILSSKKLLLSDSGFYLCAWSVGTQAFFGQGTRLTVV.

The chain links TRBV9 to TRBJ2-5; 7 nucleotides agree with TRBD2. With V trimmed by 0 bases and J by 4 bases, 9 bases remained unmatched. Germline values: CDR1 SGDLS, CDR2 YYNGEE. The CDR3 has 16 amino acids. CDR3 in amino acids: CASSVVGGEGGETQYF. DNA of the CDR3: TGTGCCAGCAGCGTAGTGGGTGGGGAGGGCGGAGAGACCCAGTACTTC.

The chain couples TRBV11-2 to TRBJ1-6; D is perhaps TRBD1 (5 bases). The CDR3 has 17 amino acids. The V gene lost 1 base and the J gene lost 3 bases, with 13 bases spanning the gap. CDR1 is SGHAT, CDR2 FQNNGV, per germline. The CDR3 sequence: CASSLGGGGLYNSPLHF. CDR3 in DNA: TGTGCCAGCAGCTTAGGGGGGGGAGGGCTCTATAATTCACCCCTCCACTTT. Combining the CDR3 with reference TRBV11-2 and TRBJ1-6 gives the whole variable domain EAGVAQSPRYKIIEKRQSVAFWCNPISGHATLYWYQQILGQGPKLLIQFQNNGVVDDSQLPKDRFSAERLKGVDSTLKIQPAKLEDSAVYLCASSLGGGGLYNSPLHFGNGTRLTVT.

This chain links TRBV7-8 with TRBJ2-1, with D perhaps TRBD2 (5 bases). Germline V gene lookup returns CDR1 SGHVS and CDR2 FQNEAQ. CDR3 length equals 16 residues. V lost 4 bases, J lost 0 bases, and 13 bases lay in between. The CDR3 DNA reads as TGTGCCAGCAGCTACCTGGACTTTTACTCCTACAATGAGCAGTTCTTC. It codes for CASSYLDFYSYNEQFF.

The V and J genes are TRBV27 and TRBJ2-7; tentative D call: TRBD1 (5 bases). V shed 4 bases and J shed 4 bases, with 14 bases lying between them. Germline assignment: CDR1 MNHEY and CDR2 SMNVEV (reference sequence). This CDR3 is built from 14 residues. The CDR3 bases are TGTGCCAGCAGTTGGGGCAGCAAAATGTACGAGCAGTACTTC. It encodes CASSWGSKMYEQYF.

V and J are TRBV28 and TRBJ2-1; TRBD2 agrees at 7 bases. From germline, CDR1 is MDHEN and CDR2 SYDVKM. Unmatched junction bases numbered 5, after V lost 5 bases and J lost 4 bases. The CDR3 runs to 14 residues. The CDR3: CASSPGLLYNEQFF. The CDR3 bases are TGTGCCAGCAGTCCGGGACTACTGTACAATGAGCAGTTCTTC.

The rearrangement links TRBV2 to TRBJ2-7; D may be TRBD2 (6 bases). The CDR3 covers 15 residues. The ends were cut back, 4 bases at V and 0 bases at J, with 13 bases in the middle. The germline gives CDR1 SNHLY, CDR2 FYNNEI. The CDR3: CASSGGAGPSYEQYF. The CDR3 DNA reads TGTGCCAGCAGTGGTGGTGCGGGACCCTCCTACGAGCAGTACTTC.

This clone showed up just once. V and J are TRBV12-3 or TRBV12-4 and TRBJ1-3; D possibly corresponds to TRBD1 (5 bases). With 6 bases removed from V and 4 bases from J, the gap between germline ends came to 10 bases. This CDR3 is built from 13 residues. CDR3 sequence reads: CASSSGPGNTIYF. Written as DNA, the CDR3 is TGTGCCAGCAGCTCAGGGCCAGGAAACACCATATATTTT.

The chain is built from TRBV29-1 and TRBJ2-1; tentative D call: TRBD2 (5 bases). CDR1 and CDR2 (germline): SQVTM, ANQGSEA. The ends were cut back, 2 bases at V and 8 bases at J, with 13 bases in the middle. This CDR3 contains 13 residues. This chain's CDR3 is CSVEPDSPDEQFF. Here the CDR3 DNA reads TGCAGCGTTGAACCGGACTCTCCGGATGAGCAGTTCTTC.

This chain uses TRBV7-9 with TRBJ2-5; a possible D gene is TRBD2 (6 bases). Germline CDR1 SEHNR, CDR2 FQNEAQ (reference sequence). The CDR3 has 15 amino acids. V lost 2 bases and J 1 base, leaving 11 bases between the germline ends. The CDR3 protein is CASSLLATLQETQYF. As DNA, the CDR3 is TGTGCCAGCAGCTTACTAGCGACACTCCAAGAGACCCAGTACTTC.

The DNA of the CDR3 is TGTGCCTGGACCGGGAGGGACAGGGTTTCCTACGAGCAGTACTTC. This codes for CAWTGRDRVSYEQYF. The chain recombines TRBV30 with TRBJ2-7, with D maybe TRBD1 (9 bases). This CDR3 comprises 15 residues. Looked up from germline, CDR1 is GTSNPN and CDR2 is SVGIG (reference sequence). V was cut by 4 bases and J by 1 base, with 17 bases left in between. Using reference TRBV30 and TRBJ2-7 for the parts outside the CDR3, the full variable domain is SQTIHQWPATLVQPVGSPLSLECTVEGTSNPNLYWYRQAAGRGLQLLFYSVGIGQISSEVPQNLSASRPQDRQFILSSKKLLLSDSGFYLCAWTGRDRVSYEQYFGPGTRLTVT.

The V call is TRBV5-1, the J call TRBJ2-2; possibly TRBD2 for D (6 bases). V dropped 4 bases and J dropped 1 base, with 14 bases sitting between them. CDR1 SGHRS and CDR2 YFSETQ come from the germline V gene. CDR3 size: 16 residues. CDR3 region: CASSPFSGLNTGELFF. CDR3 nucleotide sequence: TGCGCCAGCAGCCCATTTAGCGGTTTGAACACCGGGGAGCTGTTTTTT.

This chain joins TRBV12-3 or TRBV12-4 and TRBJ2-3, with D possibly being TRBD2 (5 bases). This CDR3 has 13 amino acids. With 3 bases removed from V and 3 bases from J, the gap between germline ends came to 7 bases. In DNA, the CDR3 is TGTGCCAGCAGTTTTCTAGCAACAGATACGCAGTATTTT. Protein product: CASSFLATDTQYF.